In this sample, the clone carrying this TCR beta chain turned up once. The data were obtained in a study of cytomegalovirus exposure and HLA in healthy donors. The germline V gene has CDR1 SGHRS and CDR2 YFSETQ. The length of the CDR3 is 14 residues. The junction had 2 bases not matched to a gene; V was cut back by 4 bases and J by 5 bases. Both 60 Vbeta primers and 13 Jbeta primers went into the PCR. Measured with immunoSEQ multiplex PCR; TCRdb has only the in-frame clones, and not every one. This table holds approximately 100,000 clones, 69% found once. This TCR came from a woman in her 70s in good health and CMV-seropositive. Sequencing used PBMCs. The genes are TRBV5-1 and TRBJ1-6; 8 bases match TRBD1. In nucleotides, the CDR3 is TGCGCCAGCAGCGCGGGACAGGATAATTCACCCCTCCACTTT. Translating gives CASSAGQDNSPLHF.